This T cell receptor beta chain was captured in a study of PD-1 blockade in classical Hodgkin lymphoma (dated by TCRdb to 2020 to 2022). Study-wide context: Nivolumab dosing was 3 mg/kg intravenously every 2 weeks, continuing until either disease progression or unacceptable toxicity. The study used TCR beta sequencing and CyTOF to define a peripheral blood immune signature of response to PD-1 blockade in classical Hodgkin lymphoma.

The Qiagen DNeasy kit was used to extract genomic DNA both from unsorted PBMCs and from the negatively selected CD4+ and CD8+ fractions. Amplification of TCR beta CDR3 regions was done by immunoSEQ multiplex PCR with primers that anneal to V and J segments. Amplification bias was minimized using a synthetic immune receptor repertoire, and residual bias was removed computationally after sequencing. As for the authors' bioinformatics: Repertoire diversity was quantified as the Shannon entropy index using custom Python scripts. Unsorted, CD4+ and CD8+ repertoires were analyzed separately, except in combined analyses where CD4+ and CD8+ sequences were merged in silico. Clonal expansion was defined as a frequency increase of at least 2-fold after treatment compared with C1D1, and clones undetected at baseline were assigned a pseudocount of 0.5. Singleton clones were defined as clones with 0 or 1 copy at C1D1, and non-singleton clones were defined as clones with 2 or more copies. Clones expanded in unsorted samples were assigned a CD4+, CD8+ or unknown annotation through matching of protein sequences in sorted samples from the same patient. Wilcoxon tests on paired samples were used to test changes in diversity from C1D1 to C4D1. This immuneACCESS table, as held by TCRdb, lists in-frame sequences with V and J called but not all clones. Of the missing ones, under half trace to an unresolved V gene in checked studies; the others have no known cause. V and J calls and clone size follow that table, whereas D and trimming were derived from the DNA. The sample table records about 50,000 clones; under 80% of these occur just once. Of the sample, approximately 12% is held by the ten largest clones.

Overall results and qualifications from the work: Only a single clinical trial cohort was studied, and what caused the repertoire differences, possibly disease activity or prior therapy, remained undefined. Baseline TCR diversity was reported as lower in newly diagnosed patients than in healthy donors, and lower still in relapsed/refractory patients. Lower diversity was observed in patients in whom nivolumab was started less than 1 year after ASCT, and these patients were excluded from later analyses so that confounding by immune reconstitution would be avoided. A significant rise by C4D1 was seen in CD4+ but not CD8+ TCR diversity (p=0.0027 vs p=0.16), with the rise being most apparent in complete responders (p=0.02). Trial patients achieving complete response had baseline diversity similar to newly diagnosed patients, whereas partial responders and progressors had significantly lower diversity.

The label giving this sample's time point can be read as: cycle 4 day 1 (C4D1), after 6 weeks of nivolumab. Every trial patient had relapsed after autologous stem cell transplantation, and cohorts A, B and C differed in prior brentuximab vedotin exposure. The trial cohort comprised 56 patients with relapsed/refractory classical Hodgkin lymphoma whose best overall responses were complete response, partial response or progressive disease. Single-agent nivolumab was administered to trial patients in the multi-cohort phase II CheckMate 205 trial. Best overall response was determined by an independent review committee according to the 2007 International Working Group response criteria. Trial PBMCs were collected just before the start of nivolumab (C1D1) and during therapy at cycle 2 day 1 and cycle 4 day 1. Peripheral blood was collected in 8 mL Vacutainer Cell Preparation Tubes, from which PBMCs were isolated by centrifugation and then cryopreserved.

Comment on this clone: The specificity of this receptor is unknown. The record has no base qualities; no much larger clone is one base away.

The source was peripheral blood mononuclear cells (PBMCs), collected before the fourth cycle of nivolumab. This TCR was sampled from a human donor with classical Hodgkin lymphoma.

The CDR3 has the sequence CASSGAGVSYEQYF. The base sequence is TGTGCCAGCAGCGGGGCAGGGGTGAGTTACGAGCAGTACTTC. The sequence joins TRBV7-9 to TRBJ2-7; matching of 6 bases hints at TRBD1 as the D gene. From the cysteine up to the phenylalanine, the CDR3 has a length of 14 residues. Of the read, only the CDR3 DNA is kept; its 42 bases are in frame from base 1. V lost 5 bases and J lost 4 bases; the stretch between them is 15 bases long. The germline V gene encodes CDR1 SEHNR and CDR2 FQNEAQ (reference sequence).